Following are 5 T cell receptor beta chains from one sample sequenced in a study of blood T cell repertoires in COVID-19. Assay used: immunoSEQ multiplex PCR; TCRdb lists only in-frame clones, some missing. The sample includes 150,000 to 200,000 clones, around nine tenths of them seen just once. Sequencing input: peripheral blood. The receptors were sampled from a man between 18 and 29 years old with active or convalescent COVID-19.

This CDR3 reads CSVAHERAFF. The CDR3, as DNA: TGCAGCGTAGCCCACGAGAGAGCTTTCTTT. The V gene is TRBV29-1, the J gene TRBJ1-1; no clear D. The CDR3 covers 10 residues. Trimming stripped 6 bases from V and 10 bases from J, with 12 bases between. The germline CDR1 and CDR2 sequences are SQVTM and ANQGSEA.

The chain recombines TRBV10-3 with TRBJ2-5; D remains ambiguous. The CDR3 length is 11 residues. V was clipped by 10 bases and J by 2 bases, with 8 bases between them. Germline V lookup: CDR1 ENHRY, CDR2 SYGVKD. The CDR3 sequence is CATSLQETQYF. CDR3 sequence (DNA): TGTGCCACGTCGTTGCAAGAGACCCAGTACTTC.

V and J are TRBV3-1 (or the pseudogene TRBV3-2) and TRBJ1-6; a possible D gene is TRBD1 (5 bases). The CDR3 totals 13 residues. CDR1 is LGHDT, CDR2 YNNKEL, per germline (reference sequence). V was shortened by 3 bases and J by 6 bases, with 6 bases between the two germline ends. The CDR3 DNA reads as TGTGCCAGCAGCCAGACAGCTAATTCACCCCTCCACTTT. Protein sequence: CASSQTANSPLHF.

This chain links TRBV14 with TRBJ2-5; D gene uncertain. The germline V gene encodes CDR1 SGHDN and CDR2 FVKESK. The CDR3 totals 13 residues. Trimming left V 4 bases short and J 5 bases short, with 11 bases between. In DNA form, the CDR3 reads TGTGCCAGCAGCCCCGAAATCAGGGAGACCCAGTACTTC. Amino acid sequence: CASSPEIRETQYF. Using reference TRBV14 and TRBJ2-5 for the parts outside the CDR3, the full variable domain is EAGVTQFPSHSVIEKGQTVTLRCDPISGHDNLYWYRRVMGKEIKFLLHFVKESKQDESGMPNNRFLAERTGGTYSTLKVQPAELEDSGVYFCASSPEIRETQYFGPGTRLLVL.

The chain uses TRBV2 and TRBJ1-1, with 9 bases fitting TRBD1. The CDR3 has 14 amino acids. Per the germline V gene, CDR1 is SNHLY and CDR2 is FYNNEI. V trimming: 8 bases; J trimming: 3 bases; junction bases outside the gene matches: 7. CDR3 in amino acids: CASRNWDRDTEAFF. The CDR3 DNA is TGTGCCAGCCGAAATTGGGACAGGGACACTGAAGCTTTCTTT.